This TCR beta chain was found in a study of blood T cells in healthy people across ages. Regarding the study as a whole: Possibly, changes in expanded clonotypes were confounded because donor CMV status was unknown.

This CDR3 is built from 16 residues. Losses at the gene ends were 3 bases for V and 0 bases for J; bases not matched to a gene: 5. CDR1 is MDHEN and CDR2 is SYDVKM in the germline V gene. The authors drew about 9.9 milliliters of peripheral blood from each donor. Using a J-beta primer mix together with a sample-barcoded 5' primer, a second PCR was run for roughly 7 to 12 cycles. Each cDNA molecule was tagged by a template-switch adaptor that had 12 random nucleotides. TCRdb re-derived calls from the 5' RACE reads in MiXCR, one entry per CDR3 protein. The sample carries around 1,600,000 distinct CDR3 sequences, roughly two fifths recorded once. Note on this clonotype: Its antigen is unknown.

The sequenced sample was blood. The chain combines TRBV28 with TRBJ2-7; 10 bases are shared with TRBD2. The clonotype was recovered from a woman between 18 and 29 years old in good health. The CDR3 nucleotides are TGTGCCAGCAGTTTCGGTAGCGGGAGGCTCTCCTACGAGCAGTACTTC. Its translation: CASSFGSGRLSYEQYF.